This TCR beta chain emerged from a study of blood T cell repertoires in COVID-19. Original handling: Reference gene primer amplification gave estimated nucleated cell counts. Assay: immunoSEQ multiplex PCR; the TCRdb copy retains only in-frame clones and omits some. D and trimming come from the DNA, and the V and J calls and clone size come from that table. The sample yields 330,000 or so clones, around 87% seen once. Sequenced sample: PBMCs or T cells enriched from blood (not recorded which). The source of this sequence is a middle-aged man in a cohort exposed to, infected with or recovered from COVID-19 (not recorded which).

The CDR3: CAISELLYGKAPGELFF. Written as DNA, the CDR3 is TGTGCCATCAGTGAGCTCCTCTACGGGAAGGCCCCCGGGGAGCTGTTTTTT. V usage is TRBV10-3 and J usage is TRBJ2-2, with a tentative D call TRBD2 (5 bases). The CDR3 is 17 residues long. V shed 2 bases and J shed 6 bases, with 19 bases lying between them. Germline CDR1 reads ENHRY; CDR2 reads SYGVKD.